One sample yielded the 2 T cell receptor beta chains listed below, sequenced in a study of cytomegalovirus exposure and HLA in healthy donors. The PCR was carried out with 60 Vbeta primers and 13 Jbeta primers. Some clones are missing from TCRdb's copy, which holds only in-frame ones; the method was immunoSEQ multiplex PCR. The table has 100,000 or so clones, around two thirds seen once. The sample comprised PBMCs. These receptors were taken from a man under 40 in good health and CMV-seropositive.

The rearrangement uses TRBV11-1 and TRBJ2-7; 8 bases are shared with TRBD2. Looked up from germline, CDR1 is SGHAT and CDR2 is FQDESV (reference sequence). The CDR3 is made up of 16 amino acids. After removal of 5 bases from V and 0 bases from J, the junction contained 9 bases not matched to a gene. The CDR3 here is CASSPERGTLSYEQYF. For the CDR3, the DNA is TGTGCCAGCAGCCCCGAGCGGGGGACGCTCTCCTACGAGCAGTACTTC. The complete variable domain, with remaining parts taken from reference TRBV11-1 and TRBJ2-7, reads EAEVAQSPRYKITEKSQAVAFWCDPISGHATLYWYRQILGQGPELLVQFQDESVVDDSQLPKDRFSAERLKGVDSTLKIQPAELGDSAMYLCASSPERGTLSYEQYFGPGTRLTVT.

The sample holds a few counts of this clone. The J gene is TRBJ2-3, the V gene TRBV7-9, with D possibly TRBD2 on 6 matching bases. This CDR3 is 14 amino acids long. Trimming shortened V by 5 bases and J by 1 base, and 10 bases separated the two germline ends. CDR1 is SEHNR, CDR2 FQNEAQ, per germline (reference sequence). The CDR3, as DNA: TGTGCCAGCAGCCCCTGGGGGGGCACAGATACGCAGTATTTT. Protein sequence: CASSPWGGTDTQYF.